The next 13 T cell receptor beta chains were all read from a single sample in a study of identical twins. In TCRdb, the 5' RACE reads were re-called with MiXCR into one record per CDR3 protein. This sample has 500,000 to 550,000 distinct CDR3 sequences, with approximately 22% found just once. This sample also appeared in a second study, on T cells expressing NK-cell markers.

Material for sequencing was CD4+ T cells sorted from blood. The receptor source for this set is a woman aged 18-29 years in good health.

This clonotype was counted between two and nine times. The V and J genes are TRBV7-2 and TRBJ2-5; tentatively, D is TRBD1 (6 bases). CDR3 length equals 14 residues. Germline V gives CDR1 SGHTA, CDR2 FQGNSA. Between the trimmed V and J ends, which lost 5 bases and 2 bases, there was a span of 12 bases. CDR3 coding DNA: TGTGCCAGCAGCGTAACAGGGACGCAAGAGACCCAGTACTTC. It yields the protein CASSVTGTQETQYF. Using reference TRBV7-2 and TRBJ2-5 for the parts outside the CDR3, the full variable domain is GAGVSQSPSNKVTEKGKDVELRCDPISGHTALYWYRQSLGQGLEFLIYFQGNSAPDKSGLPSDRFSAERTGGSVSTLTIQRTQQEDSAVYLCASSVTGTQETQYFGPGTRLLVL.

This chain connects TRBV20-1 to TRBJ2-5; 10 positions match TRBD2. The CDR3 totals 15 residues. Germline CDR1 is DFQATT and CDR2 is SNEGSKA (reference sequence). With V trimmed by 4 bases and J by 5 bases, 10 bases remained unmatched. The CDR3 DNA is TGCAGTGCTAAACAGCTAGCGGGAGCGTCGGAGACCCAGTACTTC. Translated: CSAKQLAGASETQYF.

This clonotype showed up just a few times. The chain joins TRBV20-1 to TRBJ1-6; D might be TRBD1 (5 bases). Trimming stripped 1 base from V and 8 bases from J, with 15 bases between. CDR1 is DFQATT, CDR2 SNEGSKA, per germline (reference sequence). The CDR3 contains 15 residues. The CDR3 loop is CSARGLGQVDSPLHF. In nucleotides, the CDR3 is TGCAGTGCTAGAGGCTTGGGGCAGGTCGATTCACCCCTCCACTTT.

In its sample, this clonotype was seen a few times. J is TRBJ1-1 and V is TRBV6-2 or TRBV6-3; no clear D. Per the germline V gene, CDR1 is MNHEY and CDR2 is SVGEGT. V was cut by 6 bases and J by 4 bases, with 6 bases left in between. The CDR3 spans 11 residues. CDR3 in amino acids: CASRFGTEAFF. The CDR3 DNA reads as TGTGCCAGCAGATTCGGCACTGAAGCTTTCTTT.

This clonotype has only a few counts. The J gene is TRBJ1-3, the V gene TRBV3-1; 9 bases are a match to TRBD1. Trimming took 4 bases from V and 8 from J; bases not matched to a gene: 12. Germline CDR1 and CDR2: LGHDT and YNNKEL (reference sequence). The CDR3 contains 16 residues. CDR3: CASSLTGGLLNDTIYF. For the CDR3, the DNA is TGTGCCAGCAGCCTAACAGGGGGCCTTTTGAACGACACCATATATTTT. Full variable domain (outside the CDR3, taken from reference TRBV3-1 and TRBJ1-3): DTAVSQTPKYLVTQMGNDKSIKCEQNLGHDTMYWYKQDSKKFLKIMFSYNNKELIINETVPNRFSPKSPDKAHLNLHINSLELGDSAVYFCASSLTGGLLNDTIYFGEGSWLTVV.

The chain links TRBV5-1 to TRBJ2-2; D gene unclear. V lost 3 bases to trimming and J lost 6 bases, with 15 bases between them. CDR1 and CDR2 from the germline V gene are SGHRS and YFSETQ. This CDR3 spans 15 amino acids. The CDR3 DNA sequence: TGCGCCAGCAGCTCCCAAGGGAACATGGCCGGGGAGCTGTTTTTT. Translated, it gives CASSSQGNMAGELFF.

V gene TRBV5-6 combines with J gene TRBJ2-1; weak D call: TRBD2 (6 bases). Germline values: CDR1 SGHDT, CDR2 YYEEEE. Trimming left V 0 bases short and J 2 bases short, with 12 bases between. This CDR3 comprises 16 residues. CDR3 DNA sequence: TGTGCCAGCAGCTTGGGAGCGGGCTCGACCTACAATGAGCAGTTCTTC. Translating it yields CASSLGAGSTYNEQFF.

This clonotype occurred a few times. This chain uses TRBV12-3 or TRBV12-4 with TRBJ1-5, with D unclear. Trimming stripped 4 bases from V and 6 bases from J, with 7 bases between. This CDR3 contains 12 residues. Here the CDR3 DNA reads TGTGCCAGCAGTTCCCTGGCTCAGCCCCAGCATTTT. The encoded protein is CASSSLAQPQHF.

The CDR3 here is CASSGPGGAAGELFF. CDR3 nucleotides: TGTGCCAGCAGCGGCCCCGGGGGGGCGGCCGGGGAGCTGTTTTTT. This chain joins TRBV11-2 and TRBJ2-2; TRBD2 aligns across 8 bases. V trimming: 5 bases; J trimming: 6 bases; junction bases outside the gene matches: 8. Germline CDR1 SGHAT, CDR2 FQNNGV. This CDR3 region has 15 residues.

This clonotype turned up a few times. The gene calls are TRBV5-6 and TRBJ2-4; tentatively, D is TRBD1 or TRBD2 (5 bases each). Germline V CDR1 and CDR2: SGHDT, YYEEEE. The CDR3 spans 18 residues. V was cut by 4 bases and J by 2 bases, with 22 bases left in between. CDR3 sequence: CASSPTWGRISPKNIQYF. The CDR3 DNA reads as TGTGCCAGCAGCCCCACCTGGGGGAGAATATCGCCCAAAAACATTCAGTACTTC.

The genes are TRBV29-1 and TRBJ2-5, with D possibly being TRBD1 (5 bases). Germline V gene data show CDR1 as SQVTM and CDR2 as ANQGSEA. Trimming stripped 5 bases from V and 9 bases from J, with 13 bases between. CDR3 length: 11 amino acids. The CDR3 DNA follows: TGCAGCGTTCAGGCCCGGACATCCCAGTACTTC. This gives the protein CSVQARTSQYF.

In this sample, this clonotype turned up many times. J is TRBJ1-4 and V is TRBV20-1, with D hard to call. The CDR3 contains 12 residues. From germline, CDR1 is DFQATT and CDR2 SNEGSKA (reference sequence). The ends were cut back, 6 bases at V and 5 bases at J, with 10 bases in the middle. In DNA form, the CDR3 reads TGCAGTGCCCAAAGAGAGAATGAAAAACTGTTTTTT. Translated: CSAQRENEKLFF.

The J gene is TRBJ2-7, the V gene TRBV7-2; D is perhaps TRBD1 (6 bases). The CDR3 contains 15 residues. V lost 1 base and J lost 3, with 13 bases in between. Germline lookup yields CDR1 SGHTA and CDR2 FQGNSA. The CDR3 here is CASSLGLTGYYEQYF. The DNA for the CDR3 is TGTGCCAGCAGCTTAGGTCTGACAGGATACTACGAGCAGTACTTC.